This TCR beta chain was identified during a study of blood T cell repertoires in COVID-19. Study context: Samples representing acute and convalescent COVID-19 were sourced from the United States, Italy and Spain.

Participants, about 18 to 90 years old, spanned about two dozen US areas. Clones were read by immunoSEQ multiplex PCR, and TCRdb kept only the in-frame ones, dropping some. The data show approximately 300,000 clones, 85% seen once. The germline V gene encodes CDR1 MNHEY and CDR2 SMNVEV (reference sequence). CDR3 size: 15 residues. J gave up 6 bases and V 5 bases, and 11 bases lay outside the gene matches. This clone appeared a few times. The sequenced sample consisted of PBMCs or T cells enriched from blood (not recorded which). The sequence was obtained from a woman aged 25 to 39 who had been exposed to COVID-19. The chain joins TRBV27 to TRBJ2-7; 9 bases fit TRBD1. The CDR3 reads CASSPPGTGSSEQYF. For the CDR3, the DNA is TGTGCCAGCAGTCCCCCCGGGACAGGGTCGAGCGAGCAGTACTTC.